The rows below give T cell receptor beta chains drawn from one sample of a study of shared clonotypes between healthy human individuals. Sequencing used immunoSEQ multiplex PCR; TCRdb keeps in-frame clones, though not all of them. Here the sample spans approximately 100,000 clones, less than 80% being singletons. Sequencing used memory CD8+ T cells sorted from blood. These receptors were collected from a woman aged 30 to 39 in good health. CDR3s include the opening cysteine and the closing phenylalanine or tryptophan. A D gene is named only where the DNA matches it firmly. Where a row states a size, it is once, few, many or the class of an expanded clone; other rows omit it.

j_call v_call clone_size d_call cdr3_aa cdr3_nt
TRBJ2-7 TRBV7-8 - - CASSLDRTNYEQYF TGTGCCAGCAGCTTAGATCGGACCAACTACGAGCAGTACTTC
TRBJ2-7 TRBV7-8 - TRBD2 CASSLVAGDYEQYF TGTGCCAGCAGCTTAGTGGCGGGAGACTACGAGCAGTACTTC
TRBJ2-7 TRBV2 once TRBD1 CASSSGTGTYEQYF TGTGCCAGCAGTTCTGGGACAGGAACCTACGAGCAGTACTTC
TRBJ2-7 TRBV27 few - CASSLSGSSYEQYF TGTGCCAGCAGTTTATCGGGGAGCTCCTACGAGCAGTACTTC
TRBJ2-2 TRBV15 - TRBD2 CATSGPGLASGELFF TGTGCCACCAGCGGTCCGGGACTAGCTAGCGGGGAGCTGTTTTTT
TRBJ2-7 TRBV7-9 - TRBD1 CASSVSPGQGATYEQYF TGTGCCAGCAGCGTGAGCCCGGGACAGGGGGCGACCTACGAGCAGTACTTC
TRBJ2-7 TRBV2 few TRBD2 CASSDGTSGSLPYEQYF TGTGCCAGCAGTGACGGTACTAGCGGGAGTCTTCCCTACGAGCAGTACTTC
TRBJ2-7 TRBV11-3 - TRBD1 CASSSRDRISYEQYF TGTGCCAGCAGCTCTAGGGACAGGATCTCCTACGAGCAGTACTTC
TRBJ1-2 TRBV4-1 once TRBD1 CASSHFQGVHGYTF TGCGCCAGCAGCCATTTCCAGGGGGTACATGGCTACACCTTC
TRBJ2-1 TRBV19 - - CATRAGLGDNEQFF TGTGCCACCAGAGCCGGCTTGGGGGACAATGAGCAGTTCTTC
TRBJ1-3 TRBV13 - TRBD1 CASSVQQGTGNTIYF TGTGCCAGCAGCGTACAACAGGGGACTGGAAACACCATATATTTT
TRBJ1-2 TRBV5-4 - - CASSPLRGVLYGYTF TGTGCCAGCAGCCCGCTAAGGGGGGTCCTCTATGGCTACACCTTC
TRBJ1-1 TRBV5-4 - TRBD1 CASSEGAVEAFF TGTGCCAGCAGCGAGGGGGCAGTTGAAGCTTTCTTT
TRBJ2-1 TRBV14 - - CASSPTRGPQAEQFF TGTGCCAGCAGTCCCACCCGCGGGCCCCAGGCTGAGCAGTTCTTC